These 3 T cell receptor beta chains were sequenced from one sample in a study of CD8+CD57+ T cells in acquired aplastic anemia. Whoever was chosen for sequencing had shown CD8+CD57+ cell expansion by flow cytometry. According to the study, genomic DNA was the template for TCR beta VDJ and CDR3 profiling. One entry per CDR3 protein results from TCRdb running MiXCR on the reads. This sample yields 200,000 to 250,000 distinct CDR3 sequences, of which more than 45% are seen a single time; 7% to 10% belongs to the top ten. The sample comprised sorted CD4+, CD8+, or CD8+CD57+ T cells (not recorded which) from PBMCs. The receptor set was obtained from a human donor with aplastic anemia.

This clonotype was picked up one time. The V and J genes are TRBV10-1 and TRBJ2-2; D is uncertain. CDR1 and CDR2 (germline): WNHNN, SYGVQD (reference sequence). V dropped 0 bases and J dropped 5 bases, with 13 bases sitting between them. The CDR3 extends over 16 amino acids. CDR3 loop: CASSESTPGRTGELFF. DNA for the CDR3: TGCGCCAGCAGTGAGTCGACGCCAGGACGGACCGGGGAGCTGTTTTTT.

In its sample, this clonotype was seen once. V gene TRBV10-3 combines with J gene TRBJ2-3; no clear D gene. Germline V lookup: CDR1 ENHRY, CDR2 SYGVKD. The CDR3 is made up of 13 amino acids. Trimming pared 6 bases from V and 1 base from J, leaving 8 bases between. CDR3 protein: CAIRGQGTDTQYF. The CDR3 DNA reads TGTGCCATCAGAGGTCAGGGCACAGATACGCAGTATTTT.

This clonotype was counted ten times or more. This sequence joins TRBV4-1 and TRBJ2-7; the D call may be TRBD1 or TRBD2 (6 bases each). Germline V gene sequence: CDR1 MGHRA, CDR2 YSYEKL. The CDR3 runs to 14 residues. Trimming removed 0 bases from V and 6 bases from J, with 12 bases in between. The CDR3 DNA reads TGCGCCAGCAGCCAAGATAGGGGGGTCCGCGAGCAGTACTTC. This gives the protein CASSQDRGVREQYF.